This passage covers 19 T cell receptor beta chains from one sample sequenced in a study of blood T cell repertoires in COVID-19. Here immunoSEQ multiplex PCR was the method, and the copy in TCRdb shows in-frame clones only, minus some. The table has approximately 140,000 clones, 88% seen once. The specimen sequenced was peripheral blood. These receptors originate from a man aged 50-59 years with active or convalescent COVID-19.

The genes are TRBV7-9 and TRBJ1-2; weak D call: TRBD1 (6 bases). This CDR3 contains 13 residues. Trimming removed 5 bases at V and 6 bases at J, with 13 bases between. Germline-derived CDR1 and CDR2 are SEHNR and FQNEAQ (reference sequence). CDR3 DNA sequence: TGTGCCAGCAGCCCCCGGCAGGGGAATGGCTACACCTTC. This codes for CASSPRQGNGYTF.

CDR3: CASSIPSGSHYNEQFF. The CDR3 DNA sequence: TGTGCCAGTAGCATTCCTAGCGGGAGTCACTACAATGAGCAGTTCTTC. The chain employs TRBV19 and TRBJ2-1; 10 bases agree with TRBD2. V shed 6 bases, J shed 3 bases, and the junction held 8 bases outside the gene matches. Germline V gives CDR1 LNHDA, CDR2 SQIVND (reference sequence). The CDR3 is 16 amino acids.

The rearrangement links TRBV6-5 to TRBJ1-6; perhaps TRBD1 as D (6 bases). The CDR3 has 15 residues. Germline CDR1 and CDR2: MNHEY and SVGAGI. Trimming stripped 7 bases from V and 5 bases from J, with 15 bases between. CDR3: CASTIGSGDNSPLHF. The CDR3 nucleotides are TGTGCCAGCACCATAGGGTCAGGGGATAATTCACCCCTCCACTTT.

This rearrangement joins TRBV11-2 to TRBJ2-7; D possibly corresponds to TRBD1 (5 bases). Germline V lookup: CDR1 SGHAT, CDR2 FQNNGV. The CDR3 runs 14 residues. Trimming pared 1 base from V and 0 bases from J, leaving 7 bases between. DNA for the CDR3: TGTGCCAGCAGCTTAGGACAGAGCTCCTACGAGCAGTACTTC. It codes for CASSLGQSSYEQYF.

The chain joins TRBV30 to TRBJ2-6; perhaps TRBD1 as D (6 bases). Germline V CDR1 and CDR2: GTSNPN, SVGIG (reference sequence). The CDR3 length is 15 residues. The germline V and J ends were trimmed by 5 bases and 4 bases, with 15 bases remaining between them. CDR3 sequence: CAWGTGMAGANVLTF. In DNA, the CDR3 is TGTGCCTGGGGAACAGGGATGGCAGGGGCCAACGTCCTGACTTTC.

The rearrangement uses TRBV7-9 and TRBJ2-3, with no clear D. Germline V gene sequence: CDR1 SEHNR, CDR2 FQNEAQ (reference sequence). CDR3 length equals 14 residues. V dropped 5 bases and J dropped 0 bases, with 9 bases sitting between them. Written as DNA, the CDR3 is TGTGCCAGCAGCCCTCCCCAGAGCACAGATACGCAGTATTTT. It specifies CASSPPQSTDTQYF. Supplemented by reference TRBV7-9 and TRBJ2-3, the full variable domain reads DTGVSQNPRHKITKRGQNVTFRCDPISEHNRLYWYRQTLGQGPEFLTYFQNEAQLEKSRLLSDRFSAERPKGSFSTLEIQRTEQGDSAMYLCASSPPQSTDTQYFGPGTRLTVL.

The chain carries TRBV27 and TRBJ2-5; 9 positions agree with TRBD1. The V gene end was trimmed by 5 bases and the J gene end by 6 bases; junction bases not matched to a gene: 7. This CDR3 comprises 14 residues. Germline CDR1 reads MNHEY; CDR2 reads SMNVEV (reference sequence). The chain's CDR3 is CASSAGTGQKTQYF. In DNA form, the CDR3 reads TGTGCCAGCAGTGCCGGGACAGGGCAAAAGACCCAGTACTTC.

The chain has TRBV6-4 and TRBJ2-5; possible D gene TRBD2, 6 bases. The CDR3 covers 12 residues. V was trimmed by 5 bases and J by 5 bases, leaving 9 bases between them. Germline values: CDR1 MRHNA, CDR2 SNTAGT. The CDR3 protein is CASSPRGETQYF. DNA of the CDR3: TGTGCCAGCAGTCCCCGGGGGGAGACCCAGTACTTC.

The rearrangement uses TRBV9 and TRBJ2-7, with D possibly matching TRBD1 (6 bases). Trimming left V 4 bases short and J 4 bases short, with 21 bases between. Germline CDR1 reads SGDLS; CDR2 reads YYNGEE. The CDR3 is 16 amino acids. CDR3 region: CASSLSAGAGVYEQYF. Written as DNA, the CDR3 is TGTGCCAGCAGCCTCTCCGCTGGGGCAGGGGTGTACGAGCAGTACTTC.

This chain uses TRBV6-5 with TRBJ1-2; D is unresolved. Germline CDR1 MNHEY, CDR2 SVGAGI. Trimming removed 5 bases from V and 3 bases from J, with 16 bases in between. The CDR3 runs to 15 residues. The CDR3 reads CASSPRTGNYYGYTF. The CDR3 coding sequence is TGTGCCAGCAGTCCCCGGACGGGGAATTACTATGGCTACACCTTC.

The chain couples TRBV15 to TRBJ1-3; a weak D match, TRBD1 (5 bases). This CDR3 region has 15 residues. Trimming shortened V by 0 bases and J by 1 base, and 7 bases separated the two germline ends. CDR1 and CDR2 (germline): LNHNV, YYDKDF (reference sequence). The DNA for the CDR3 is TGTGCCACCAGCAGAGATCCAGGGTCTGGAAACACCATATATTTT. Translated: CATSRDPGSGNTIYF. Filled out from reference TRBV15 and TRBJ1-3, the complete variable domain reads DAMVIQNPRYQVTQFGKPVTLSCSQTLNHNVMYWYQQKSSQAPKLLFHYYDKDFNNEADTPDNFQSRRPNTSFCFLDIRSPGLGDTAMYLCATSRDPGSGNTIYFGEGSWLTVV.

The chain couples TRBV27 to TRBJ2-1, with D unclear. V was clipped by 6 bases and J by 7 bases, with 16 bases between them. Per germline, CDR1 MNHEY and CDR2 SMNVEV (reference sequence). The CDR3 is 14 amino acids. CDR3 sequence (DNA): TGTGCCAGCAGCCCAGAGGCAGTCTGGAATGAGCAGTTCTTC. It codes for CASSPEAVWNEQFF.

The chain uses TRBV11-2 and TRBJ2-7, with TRBD2 matching 7 bases. Germline assignment: CDR1 SGHAT and CDR2 FQNNGV. V lost 0 bases and J lost 6; bases outside the gene matches: 2. The CDR3 length is 13 residues. The CDR3 nucleotides are TGTGCCAGCAGCTTAGAGTGGGGGGGCGAGCAGTACTTC. Its translation is CASSLEWGGEQYF.

This chain connects TRBV4-1 to TRBJ1-2; D is undetermined. CDR1 is MGHRA and CDR2 is YSYEKL in the germline V gene. V was cut by 1 base and J by 0 bases, with 6 bases left in between. This CDR3 spans 14 amino acids. This CDR3 is CASSQGQTNYGYTF. CDR3 nucleotides: TGCGCCAGCAGCCAAGGTCAGACTAACTATGGCTACACCTTC.

The chain carries TRBV7-9 and TRBJ2-1, with 9 bases fitting TRBD1. The CDR3 extends over 14 amino acids. Germline values: CDR1 SEHNR, CDR2 FQNEAQ (reference sequence). J lost 8 bases, V lost 5 bases, and 7 bases had no gene match. In DNA, the CDR3 is TGTGCCAGCAGCCTACAAAGACAGGGGGATGAGCAGTTCTTC. Translating it yields CASSLQRQGDEQFF.

The genes are TRBV21-1 and TRBJ1-4. TRBV21-1 is a documented pseudogene. The CDR3 is made up of 14 amino acids. The CDR3 loop reads CASSCRATNEKLFF. The CDR3 DNA reads as TGTGCCAGCAGCTGTCGGGCAACTAATGAAAAACTGTTTTTT.

The chain couples TRBV19 to TRBJ1-6, with 7 bases matching TRBD1. This CDR3 has 13 residues. Per germline, CDR1 LNHDA and CDR2 SQIVND (reference sequence). The trim removed 4 bases at V and 14 bases at J, leaving 8 bases unmatched. This CDR3 is CASSSRDRSTLHF. CDR3 nucleotides: TGTGCCAGTAGTAGCCGGGACAGATCGACCCTCCACTTT.

The chain uses TRBV19 and TRBJ2-1; a possible D gene is TRBD1 (5 bases). The CDR3 length is 17 residues. V lost 5 bases and J 7 bases, leaving 24 bases between the germline ends. Germline lookup yields CDR1 LNHDA and CDR2 SQIVND (reference sequence). CDR3 in amino acids: CASSLKHDSRLGNEQFF. As DNA, the CDR3 is TGTGCCAGTAGTCTAAAACACGACAGCCGCCTCGGGAATGAGCAGTTCTTC.

V gene TRBV19 combines with J gene TRBJ2-2; a possible D gene is TRBD2 (6 bases). The V and J ends lost 3 bases and 7 bases respectively, with 15 bases between them. This CDR3 has 15 residues. Germline V gene sequence: CDR1 LNHDA, CDR2 SQIVND (reference sequence). The CDR3 here is CASSMLEKGGGELFF. The CDR3 region has the DNA TGTGCCAGTAGTATGCTGGAAAAGGGAGGCGGGGAGCTGTTTTTT.